Reported below is one T cell receptor (beta chain). No antigen is known for it. The record originates from a study of vaccination and CD4 T cells after COVID-19. Time point described: late sampling 161 to 241 days after vaccination in three convalescent patients. Treatment specified: roughly 10-day PBMC culture with coronavirus spike peptide pools or control peptides (ViraFEST assay). The Oncomine TCR Beta short-read assay was what sequenced the DNA obtained from cultured CD4+ T cells. MiXCR, applied by TCRdb to the PCR reads, yields one record per CDR3 protein. The sample records some 21,000 distinct CDR3 sequences, about half being singletons. The CDR3 spans 12 residues. The V gene lost 10 bases and the J gene lost 5 bases, with 14 bases spanning the gap. The V gene's germline CDR1 is MNHNS and CDR2 SASEGT.

This chain links TRBV6-1 with TRBJ2-5; D is tentatively TRBD1 or TRBD2 (5 bases each). The source material was CD4+ T cells from blood, cultured in vitro, sampled about 7 months after SARS-CoV-2 vaccination. The receptor was derived from a human donor who had recovered from COVID-19. Here the CDR3 reads CATMGVGETQYF. The CDR3 nucleotides are TGTGCCACAATGGGGGTGGGGGAGACCCAGTACTTC.